These T cell receptor beta chains were read from a single sample in a study of cytomegalovirus exposure and HLA in healthy donors. Profiled with immunoSEQ multiplex PCR; TCRdb holds only in-frame clones, not every one. The profile shows about 210,000 clones, roughly 79% of them singletons. What was sequenced was PBMCs. The receptors originated from a male donor in good health and CMV-seronegative. Each CDR3 is given with its conserved first and last residue. A D gene is named only where the DNA matches it firmly. Size values are once, few and many counts, or a class for expanded clones, and some rows have none.

d_call: TRBD2
v_call: TRBV5-6
clone_size: .
j_call: TRBJ2-7
cdr3_nt: TGTGCCAGCAGCTTCGTGCCTGGACTAGCGGGAGTTGCCTCCTACGAGCAGTACTTC
cdr3_aa: CASSFVPGLAGVASYEQYF

d_call: .
v_call: TRBV4-1
clone_size: .
j_call: TRBJ1-1
cdr3_nt: TGCGCCAGCAGCCAAGCCGGGCTAAGGGGCAAGAACACTGAAGCTTTCTTT
cdr3_aa: CASSQAGLRGKNTEAFF

d_call: .
v_call: TRBV25-1
clone_size: .
j_call: TRBJ2-1
cdr3_nt: TGTGCCAGCAGTGAACTCGGGAAGCAATACAATGAGCAGTTCTTC
cdr3_aa: CASSELGKQYNEQFF

d_call: .
v_call: TRBV11-2
clone_size: .
j_call: TRBJ2-3
cdr3_nt: TGTGCCAGCAGACACTTGGCCGGAGGGGGCACAGATACGCAGTATTTT
cdr3_aa: CASRHLAGGGTDTQYF

d_call: .
v_call: TRBV7-9
clone_size: .
j_call: TRBJ2-5
cdr3_nt: TGTGCCAGCGGTCTGGGAGAGTACCAAGAGACCCAGTACTTC
cdr3_aa: CASGLGEYQETQYF

d_call: .
v_call: TRBV6-1
clone_size: .
j_call: TRBJ1-3
cdr3_nt: TGTGCCAGCAGTGATATAAGCGGAAACACCATATATTTT
cdr3_aa: CASSDISGNTIYF

d_call: TRBD1
v_call: TRBV6-5
clone_size: .
j_call: TRBJ1-1
cdr3_nt: TGTGCCAGCAGTTACCGGAGGGGGCGAAGAACTGAAGCTTTCTTT
cdr3_aa: CASSYRRGRRTEAFF

d_call: TRBD1
v_call: TRBV28
clone_size: .
j_call: TRBJ2-7
cdr3_nt: TGTGCCAGCAGTTTAGTAGGGGGGACAGGGGGGACCTACGAGCAGTACTTC
cdr3_aa: CASSLVGGTGGTYEQYF

d_call: .
v_call: TRBV7-8
clone_size: .
j_call: TRBJ2-4
cdr3_nt: TGTGCCAGCAGCTTAGATTGGTCAGTTTTTCACCTAGCCAAAAACATTCAGTACTTC
cdr3_aa: CASSLDWSVFHLAKNIQYF

d_call: .
v_call: TRBV10-3
clone_size: .
j_call: TRBJ1-2
cdr3_nt: TGTGCCATCAGTGAGTCCCGACAGGAACCTAACTATGGCTACACCTTC
cdr3_aa: CAISESRQEPNYGYTF

d_call: TRBD2
v_call: TRBV7-9
clone_size: .
j_call: TRBJ2-3
cdr3_nt: TGTGCCAGCAGCTTAGTGGCGGGAGGGTTGGATACGCAGTATTTT
cdr3_aa: CASSLVAGGLDTQYF

d_call: TRBD1
v_call: TRBV27
clone_size: .
j_call: TRBJ2-1
cdr3_nt: TGTGCCAGCAGTTTTACAGGGGCCTCCTACAATGAGCAGTTCTTC
cdr3_aa: CASSFTGASYNEQFF

d_call: .
v_call: TRBV2
clone_size: few
j_call: TRBJ1-5
cdr3_nt: TGTGCCAGCAGTGGCCAGTTTAGCAATCAGCCCCAGCATTTT
cdr3_aa: CASSGQFSNQPQHF

d_call: TRBD2
v_call: TRBV6-5
clone_size: few
j_call: TRBJ2-1
cdr3_nt: TGTGCCAGCAGTTACCCGGGAGGGAGGGCCCATGAGCAGTTCTTC
cdr3_aa: CASSYPGGRAHEQFF

d_call: .
v_call: TRBV19
clone_size: .
j_call: TRBJ2-2
cdr3_nt: TGTGCCAGTACCACTATAAGGGGCACCGGGGAGCTGTTTTTT
cdr3_aa: CASTTIRGTGELFF

d_call: .
v_call: TRBV25-1
clone_size: .
j_call: TRBJ2-5
cdr3_nt: TGTGCCAGCAGTGGGCCTAGCACGGAGACCCAGTACTTC
cdr3_aa: CASSGPSTETQYF

d_call: .
v_call: TRBV28
clone_size: .
j_call: TRBJ2-1
cdr3_nt: TGTGCCAGCACCCGGACTAACTCCTACAATGAGCAGTTCTTC
cdr3_aa: CASTRTNSYNEQFF

d_call: .
v_call: TRBV27
clone_size: .
j_call: TRBJ2-5
cdr3_nt: TGTGCCAGCAGTTTATACGGGGATTTGTACCAAGAGACCCAGTACTTC
cdr3_aa: CASSLYGDLYQETQYF

d_call: TRBD2
v_call: TRBV7-2
clone_size: .
j_call: TRBJ2-1
cdr3_nt: TGTGCCAGCAGCCCCGGTGGAGGACTAGCGGGAGTAGGTGAGCAGTTCTTC
cdr3_aa: CASSPGGGLAGVGEQFF

d_call: .
v_call: TRBV27
clone_size: .
j_call: TRBJ2-2
cdr3_nt: TGTGCCAGCAACGCGGGGTCCGGCGGGGAGCTGTTTTTT
cdr3_aa: CASNAGSGGELFF

d_call: .
v_call: TRBV27
clone_size: once
j_call: TRBJ2-2
cdr3_nt: TGTGCCAGCAGTTCGAGAATGATGAGGGTGAGGAACACCGGGGAGCTGTTTTTT
cdr3_aa: CASSSRMMRVRNTGELFF

d_call: .
v_call: TRBV6-6
clone_size: .
j_call: TRBJ1-1
cdr3_nt: TGTGCCAGCAGTTACTCGGGGCCTGAAGCTTTCTTT
cdr3_aa: CASSYSGPEAFF

d_call: .
v_call: TRBV28
clone_size: .
j_call: TRBJ2-7
cdr3_nt: TGTGCCAGCAGAACATCTGTTTACGAGCAGTACTTC
cdr3_aa: CASRTSVYEQYF

d_call: TRBD2
v_call: TRBV5-6
clone_size: .
j_call: TRBJ2-5
cdr3_nt: TGTGCCAGCAGCGCATTAACTAGCGGGGGGGAAGAGACCCAGTACTTC
cdr3_aa: CASSALTSGGEETQYF

d_call: TRBD1
v_call: TRBV11-3
clone_size: .
j_call: TRBJ2-5
cdr3_nt: TGTGCCAGCAAACAGGGGGGAAAAGAGACCCAGTACTTC
cdr3_aa: CASKQGGKETQYF

d_call: .
v_call: TRBV30
clone_size: once
j_call: TRBJ2-2
cdr3_nt: TGTGCCTGGGCGGGGTCTGGCACCGGGGAGCTGTTTTTT
cdr3_aa: CAWAGSGTGELFF

d_call: TRBD1
v_call: TRBV6-1
clone_size: .
j_call: TRBJ1-1
cdr3_nt: TGTGCCAGCAGGATGACAGGGACGACTGAAGCTTTCTTT
cdr3_aa: CASRMTGTTEAFF

d_call: TRBD2
v_call: TRBV5-4
clone_size: .
j_call: TRBJ2-7
cdr3_nt: TGTGCCAGCAGCTTGGTACTAGCGGGAGTAGACGAGCAGTACTTC
cdr3_aa: CASSLVLAGVDEQYF

d_call: .
v_call: TRBV4-3
clone_size: .
j_call: TRBJ1-6
cdr3_nt: TGCGCCAGCAGCCAAGATGGAGACAGAAATTCACCCCTCCACTTT
cdr3_aa: CASSQDGDRNSPLHF

d_call: TRBD2
v_call: TRBV15
clone_size: .
j_call: TRBJ2-7
cdr3_nt: TGTGCCACCAGCAGAGGTACTAGCGGTTACGAGCAGTACTTC
cdr3_aa: CATSRGTSGYEQYF

d_call: TRBD1
v_call: TRBV18
clone_size: .
j_call: TRBJ2-5
cdr3_nt: TGTGCCAGCTCACCACCGGACAGGGGGGACCAAGAGACCCAGTACTTC
cdr3_aa: CASSPPDRGDQETQYF

d_call: .
v_call: TRBV9
clone_size: .
j_call: TRBJ2-3
cdr3_nt: TGTGCCAGCAGCGTAGTAGCAGCCACAGATACGCAGTATTTT
cdr3_aa: CASSVVAATDTQYF

d_call: .
v_call: TRBV14
clone_size: .
j_call: TRBJ1-2
cdr3_nt: TGTGCCAGCAGCCAAGTGGCCCGCTACCCGGAGGGCTACACCTTC
cdr3_aa: CASSQVARYPEGYTF

d_call: TRBD1
v_call: TRBV7-9
clone_size: .
j_call: TRBJ2-1
cdr3_nt: TGTGCCAGCAGCCACCGACAGGGTGGTAGTCTCAATGAGCAGTTCTTC
cdr3_aa: CASSHRQGGSLNEQFF

d_call: TRBD1
v_call: TRBV6-5
clone_size: few
j_call: TRBJ1-2
cdr3_nt: TGTGCCAGCAGTGAAGCAGGGGGCTATGGCTACACCTTC
cdr3_aa: CASSEAGGYGYTF

d_call: .
v_call: TRBV19
clone_size: .
j_call: TRBJ2-7
cdr3_nt: TGTGCCAGTAGTAGCAGGGGCGGTTACGAGCAGTACTTC
cdr3_aa: CASSSRGGYEQYF

d_call: TRBD2
v_call: TRBV5-1
clone_size: .
j_call: TRBJ2-3
cdr3_nt: TGCGCCAGCAGCTTGGAGGCCGTAGCGGGAGGGCCAGATACGCAGTATTTT
cdr3_aa: CASSLEAVAGGPDTQYF

d_call: TRBD1
v_call: TRBV5-1
clone_size: .
j_call: TRBJ2-4
cdr3_nt: TGCGCCAGCAGCTTGGCTCTACGGACAGGGAACATTCAGTACTTC
cdr3_aa: CASSLALRTGNIQYF

d_call: .
v_call: TRBV20-1
clone_size: .
j_call: TRBJ1-4
cdr3_nt: TGCAGTGCCCTCGAGGAAAAACTGTTTTTT
cdr3_aa: CSALEEKLFF

d_call: .
v_call: TRBV18
clone_size: .
j_call: TRBJ1-5
cdr3_nt: TGTGCCAGCTCACCCGCGGCAAAGAATAGCAATCAGCCCCAGCATTTT
cdr3_aa: CASSPAAKNSNQPQHF

d_call: .
v_call: TRBV5-1
clone_size: few
j_call: TRBJ2-7
cdr3_nt: TGCGCCAGCAGTAAAGGGGGATACGAGCAGTACTTC
cdr3_aa: CASSKGGYEQYF

d_call: .
v_call: TRBV28
clone_size: .
j_call: TRBJ1-2
cdr3_nt: TGTGCCAGCATCTCGCAGGCCACCTATGGCTACACCTTC
cdr3_aa: CASISQATYGYTF

d_call: TRBD1
v_call: TRBV14
clone_size: .
j_call: TRBJ2-7
cdr3_nt: TGTGCCAGCAGCCTGACAGGGGGCATCTACGAGCAGTACTTC
cdr3_aa: CASSLTGGIYEQYF

d_call: .
v_call: TRBV7-8
clone_size: few
j_call: TRBJ2-7
cdr3_nt: TGTGCCAGCAGCCTCGACACCTACGAGCAGTACTTC
cdr3_aa: CASSLDTYEQYF

d_call: TRBD2
v_call: TRBV7-3
clone_size: .
j_call: TRBJ2-5
cdr3_nt: TGTGCCAGCAGCTTAGGAGCGGGGGCGCAAGAGACCCAGTACTTC
cdr3_aa: CASSLGAGAQETQYF

d_call: .
v_call: TRBV2
clone_size: .
j_call: TRBJ2-1
cdr3_nt: TGTGCCAGCAGGGCGGGACCAGATGCACGACAGACAAGCTCCTACAATGAGCAGTTCTTC
cdr3_aa: CASRAGPDARQTSSYNEQFF

d_call: TRBD1
v_call: TRBV9
clone_size: .
j_call: TRBJ2-2
cdr3_nt: TGTGCCAGCAGCCCTCATGACAGGGCCGGGGAGCTGTTTTTT
cdr3_aa: CASSPHDRAGELFF

d_call: TRBD2
v_call: TRBV2
clone_size: .
j_call: TRBJ2-3
cdr3_nt: TGTGCCAGCAGTGATCCTAGCGGGGGGTACTTGGGGGATACGCAGTATTTT
cdr3_aa: CASSDPSGGYLGDTQYF

d_call: .
v_call: TRBV18
clone_size: .
j_call: TRBJ2-7
cdr3_nt: TGTGCCAGCTCCTCCGGGACTGATAGCTCCTACGAGCAGTACTTC
cdr3_aa: CASSSGTDSSYEQYF

d_call: .
v_call: TRBV1
clone_size: .
j_call: TRBJ1-6
cdr3_nt: TGCACCAGCAGCCTCCTCCACGGCTCCTATAATTCACCCCTCCACTTT
cdr3_aa: CTSSLLHGSYNSPLHF

d_call: TRBD1
v_call: TRBV6-5
clone_size: .
j_call: TRBJ2-4
cdr3_nt: TGTGCCAGCAGTTCAGCCGGGACAGGGGGCAACATTCAGTACTTC
cdr3_aa: CASSSAGTGGNIQYF

d_call: .
v_call: TRBV19
clone_size: .
j_call: TRBJ1-1
cdr3_nt: TGTGCCAGTAGTATAGGACAGAACACTGAAGCTTTCTTT
cdr3_aa: CASSIGQNTEAFF

d_call: .
v_call: TRBV30
clone_size: .
j_call: TRBJ2-6
cdr3_nt: TGTGCCTGGAGGGAGCCCAATTCAGTACGCTCTGGGGCCAACGTCCTGACTTTC
cdr3_aa: CAWREPNSVRSGANVLTF

d_call: .
v_call: TRBV4-1
clone_size: .
j_call: TRBJ2-2
cdr3_nt: TGCGCCAGCAGCCAAGATCGGGTAGCCGGGGAGCTGTTTTTT
cdr3_aa: CASSQDRVAGELFF

d_call: .
v_call: TRBV4-2
clone_size: .
j_call: TRBJ1-1
cdr3_nt: TGTGCCAGCAGCCCCTTCGGGGACACTGAAGCTTTCTTT
cdr3_aa: CASSPFGDTEAFF

d_call: TRBD1
v_call: TRBV27
clone_size: .
j_call: TRBJ1-2
cdr3_nt: TGTGCCAGCACCAAATTCGCCGGGACAGACTACACCTTC
cdr3_aa: CASTKFAGTDYTF

d_call: .
v_call: TRBV4-1
clone_size: .
j_call: TRBJ1-5
cdr3_nt: TGCGCCAGCAGCCCCTACCTAGGACACCATCAGCCCCAGCATTTT
cdr3_aa: CASSPYLGHHQPQHF

d_call: .
v_call: TRBV5-8
clone_size: .
j_call: TRBJ1-1
cdr3_nt: TGTGCCAGCAGCCAATTGTTATCGGGGTACCCTGAAGCTTTCTTT
cdr3_aa: CASSQLLSGYPEAFF

d_call: .
v_call: TRBV5-4
clone_size: .
j_call: TRBJ2-4
cdr3_nt: .
cdr3_aa: CASSFGEGSKNIQYF